This T cell receptor (beta chain) originates from a study of T-cell memory formation after mild COVID-19. Study-level background: TCR clusters showed largely donor specificity.

One entry per CDR3 protein results from TCRdb running MiXCR on the 5' RACE reads. Altogether 550,000 to 700,000 distinct CDR3 sequences are present, about a sixth being singletons, with the ten largest covering around 12%. Study conclusions and caveats: Clones that got smaller from day 15 to 85 had even CD4/CD8, while clones growing later tipped toward CD4+. CD4+ clones that contracted lay mainly in CM and EM; CD8+ ones lay in EMRA. Pre-infection memory already had some responding clones, implying cross-reactive memory joined.

Germline V gives CDR1 MNHEY, CDR2 SVGEGT. The CDR3 loop spans 14 amino acids. Trimming stripped 4 bases from V and 5 bases from J, with 14 bases between. This clonotype has just a few counts. Its antigen is not known. The TCR comes from an adult woman who had mild COVID-19 (a few samples of this study predate the infection). Cell type and time point are not known. The specimen was PBMCs or a T cell subset sorted from them (not recorded which). The chain joins TRBV6-2 or TRBV6-3 to TRBJ1-1; a possible D gene is TRBD1 (5 bases). Written as DNA, the CDR3 is TGTGCCAGCAGTTCTATCGGGGAGGGGACTGAAGCTTTCTTT. The encoded protein is CASSSIGEGTEAFF.